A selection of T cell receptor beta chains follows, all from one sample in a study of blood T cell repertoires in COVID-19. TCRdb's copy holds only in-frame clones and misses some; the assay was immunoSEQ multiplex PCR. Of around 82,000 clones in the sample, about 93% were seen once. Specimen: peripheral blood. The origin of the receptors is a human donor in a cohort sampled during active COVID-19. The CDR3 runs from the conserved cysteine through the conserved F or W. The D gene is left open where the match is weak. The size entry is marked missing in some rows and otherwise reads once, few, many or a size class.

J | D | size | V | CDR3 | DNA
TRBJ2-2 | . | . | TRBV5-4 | CASSSFKQNTGELFF | TGTGCCAGCAGCTCATTCAAACAGAACACCGGGGAGCTGTTTTTT
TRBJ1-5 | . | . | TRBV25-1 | CASSAFGGDGQPQHF | TGTGCCAGCAGCGCCTTTGGAGGAGACGGTCAGCCCCAGCATTTT
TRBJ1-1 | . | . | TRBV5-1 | CASSLGNRDTEAFF | TGCGCCAGCAGCTTGGGAAACAGGGACACTGAAGCTTTCTTT
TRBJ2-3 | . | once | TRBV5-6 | CASSLVGTRPTDTQYF | TGTGCTAGCAGCTTGGTGGGGACTCGCCCCACAGATACGCAGTATTTT
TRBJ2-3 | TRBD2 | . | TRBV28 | CASRPSGTQDTQYF | TGTGCCAGCAGGCCTAGCGGTACACAGGATACGCAGTATTTT
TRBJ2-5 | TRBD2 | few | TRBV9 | CASSVLPTSGGTKETQYF | TGTGCCAGCAGCGTATTGCCGACTAGCGGGGGCACTAAAGAGACCCAGTACTTC
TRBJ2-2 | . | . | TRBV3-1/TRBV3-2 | CASSPRGIYGTGELFF | TGTGCCAGCAGCCCCCGGGGGATATATGGGACCGGGGAGCTGTTTTTT
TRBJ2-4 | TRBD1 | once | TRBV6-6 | CASSPGGENIQYF | TGTGCCAGCAGTCCAGGGGGCGAGAACATTCAGTACTTC
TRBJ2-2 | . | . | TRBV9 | CASSVDPAAGGELFF | TGTGCCAGCAGCGTAGACCCAGCGGCGGGGGGGGAGCTGTTTTTT
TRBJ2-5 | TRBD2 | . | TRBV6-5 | CASSLNGGWWETQYF | TGTGCCAGCAGTTTAAACGGGGGGTGGTGGGAGACCCAGTACTTC
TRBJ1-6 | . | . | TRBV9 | CASSPREWGLSPLHF | TGTGCCAGCAGCCCCCGCGAGTGGGGGCTCTCACCCCTCCACTTT
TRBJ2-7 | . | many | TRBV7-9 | CASSLGAGVLSYEQYF | TGTGCCAGCAGCTTAGGAGCCGGTGTTCTTTCCTACGAGCAGTACTTC
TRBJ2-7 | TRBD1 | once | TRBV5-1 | CASSHGQGYYEQYF | TGCGCCAGCAGCCATGGACAGGGCTACTACGAGCAGTACTTC
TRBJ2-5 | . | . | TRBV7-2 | CASSLGAVETQYF | TGTGCCAGCAGCTTAGGAGCCGTGGAGACCCAGTACTTC
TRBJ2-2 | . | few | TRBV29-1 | CSVSTGAKGELFF | TGCAGCGTTAGTACAGGAGCTAAGGGGGAGCTGTTTTTT
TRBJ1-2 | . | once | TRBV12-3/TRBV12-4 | CASNLGRGGYTF | TGTGCCAGCAATCTTGGCCGAGGAGGCTACACCTTC
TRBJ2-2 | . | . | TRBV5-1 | CASSMGGQNTGELFF | TGCGCCAGCAGCATGGGAGGACAGAACACCGGGGAGCTGTTTTTT
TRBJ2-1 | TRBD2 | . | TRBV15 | CATSRDLVPLAVSYNEQFF | TGTGCCACCAGCAGAGATTTGGTGCCACTAGCGGTGTCCTACAATGAGCAGTTCTTC
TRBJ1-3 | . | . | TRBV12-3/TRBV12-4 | CASTGTGNTIYF | TGTGCCAGCACAGGGACAGGAAACACCATATATTTT
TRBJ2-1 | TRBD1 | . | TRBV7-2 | CASSYAGGRQFF | TGTGCCAGCAGCTACGCAGGGGGACGGCAGTTCTTC
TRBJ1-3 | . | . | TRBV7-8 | CASSLEGGYGNTIYF | TGTGCCAGCAGCTTAGAGGGAGGGTATGGAAACACCATATATTTT
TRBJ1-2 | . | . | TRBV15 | CATSGGGGNYGYTF | TGTGCCACCAGCGGGGGTGGAGGGAACTATGGCTACACCTTC